This T cell receptor beta chain came from a study of cytomegalovirus exposure and HLA in healthy donors. A note on this clone: What it binds is unknown.

Trimming took off 1 base at V and 3 bases at J, with 9 bases between the two ends. In germline, CDR1 is MGHDK, CDR2 SYGVNS. This CDR3 spans 14 amino acids. In the PCR, 60 Vbeta and 13 Jbeta primers were used. Repertoires were generated with immunoSEQ multiplex PCR, while TCRdb's copy carries only in-frame clones and drops some. The sample holds about 130,000 clones; 81% are singletons and the top ten take 4%. General observations from the study: In a later analysis, V- and J-gene trimming of beta chains associated with a DCLRE1C missense variant, replicated independently. The authors listed 150 to 200 TCR beta chains as cytomegalovirus-associated. It was only CMV serostatus that was available as immune exposure information. A few CMV-associated chains proved CMV antigen-specific in vitro.

The receptor's source is a man in his late teens or twenties in good health and CMV-seropositive. The J gene is TRBJ1-1, the V gene TRBV25-1; no reliable D call. Sequenced material: PBMCs. The CDR3 loop reads CASSESGRHTEAFF. In DNA, the CDR3 is TGTGCCAGCAGTGAATCTGGGCGCCACACTGAAGCTTTCTTT.